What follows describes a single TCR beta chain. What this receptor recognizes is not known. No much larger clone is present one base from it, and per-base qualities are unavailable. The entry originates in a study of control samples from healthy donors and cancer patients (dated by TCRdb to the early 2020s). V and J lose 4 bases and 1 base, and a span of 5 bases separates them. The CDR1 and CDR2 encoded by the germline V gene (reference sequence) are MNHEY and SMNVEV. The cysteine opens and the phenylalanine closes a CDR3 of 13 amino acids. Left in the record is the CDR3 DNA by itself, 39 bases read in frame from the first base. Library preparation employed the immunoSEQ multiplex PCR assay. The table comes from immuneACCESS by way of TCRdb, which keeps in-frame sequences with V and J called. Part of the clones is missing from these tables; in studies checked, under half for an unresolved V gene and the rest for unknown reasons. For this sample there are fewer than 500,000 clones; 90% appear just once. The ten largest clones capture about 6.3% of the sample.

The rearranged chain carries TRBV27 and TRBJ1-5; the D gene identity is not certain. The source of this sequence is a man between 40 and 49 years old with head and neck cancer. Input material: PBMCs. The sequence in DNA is TGTGCCAGCAGTTACTCCAGCAATCAGCCCCAGCATTTT. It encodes CASSYSSNQPQHF.